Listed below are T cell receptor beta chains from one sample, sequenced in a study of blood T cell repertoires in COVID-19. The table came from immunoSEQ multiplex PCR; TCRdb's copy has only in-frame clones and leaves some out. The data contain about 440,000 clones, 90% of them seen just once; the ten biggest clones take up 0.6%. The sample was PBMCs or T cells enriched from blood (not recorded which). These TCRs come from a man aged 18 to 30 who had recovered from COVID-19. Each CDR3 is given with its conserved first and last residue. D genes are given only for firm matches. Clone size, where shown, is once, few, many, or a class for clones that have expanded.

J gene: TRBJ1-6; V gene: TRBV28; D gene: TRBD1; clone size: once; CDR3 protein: CASSKQGGKSSPLHF; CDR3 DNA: TGTGCCAGCAGCAAACAGGGGGGAAAGTCTTCACCCCTCCACTTT
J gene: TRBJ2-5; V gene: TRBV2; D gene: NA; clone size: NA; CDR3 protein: CASNTGTGETQYF; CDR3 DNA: TGTGCCAGCAACACAGGGACCGGAGAGACCCAGTACTTC
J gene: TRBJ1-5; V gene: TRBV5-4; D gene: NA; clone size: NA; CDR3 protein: CASSLAGGNQPQHF; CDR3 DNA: TGTGCCAGCAGCTTGGCAGGAGGGAATCAGCCCCAGCATTTT
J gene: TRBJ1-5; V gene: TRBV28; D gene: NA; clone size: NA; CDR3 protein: CASSLGRAEALSNQPQHF; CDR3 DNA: TGTGCCAGCAGTTTAGGCAGGGCCGAGGCATTAAGCAATCAGCCCCAGCATTTT
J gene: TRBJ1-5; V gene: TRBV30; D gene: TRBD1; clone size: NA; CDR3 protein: CAWKTGEIGNQPQHF; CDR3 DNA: TGTGCCTGGAAAACAGGGGAAATAGGCAATCAGCCCCAGCATTTT
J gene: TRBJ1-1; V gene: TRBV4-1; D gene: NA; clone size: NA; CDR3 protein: CASSQDPTLIMNTEAFF; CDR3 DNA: TGCGCCAGCAGCCAAGATCCTACCCTGATCATGAACACTGAAGCTTTCTTT
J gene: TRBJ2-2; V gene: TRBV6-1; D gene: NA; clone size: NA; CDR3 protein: CASSVPRDSNTGELFF; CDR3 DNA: TGTGCCAGCAGTGTTCCCCGGGACTCGAACACCGGGGAGCTGTTTTTT
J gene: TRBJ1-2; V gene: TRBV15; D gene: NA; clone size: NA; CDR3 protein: CATSREDKSNYGYTF; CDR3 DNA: TGTGCCACCAGCAGAGAGGACAAGTCTAACTATGGCTACACCTTC
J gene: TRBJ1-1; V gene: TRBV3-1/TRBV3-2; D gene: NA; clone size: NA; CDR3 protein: CASSRRPGGYTEAFF; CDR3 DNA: TGTGCCAGCAGCAGGCGTCCCGGAGGGTACACTGAAGCTTTCTTT
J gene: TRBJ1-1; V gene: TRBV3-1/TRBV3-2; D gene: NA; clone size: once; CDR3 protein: CASSQFAEAFF; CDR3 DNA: TGTGCCAGCAGCCAATTCGCTGAAGCTTTCTTT
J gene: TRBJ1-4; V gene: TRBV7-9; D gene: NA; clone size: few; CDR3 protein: CASSGRGPAKLFF; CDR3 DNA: TGTGCCAGCAGCGGGCGGGGGCCTGCAAAACTGTTTTTT
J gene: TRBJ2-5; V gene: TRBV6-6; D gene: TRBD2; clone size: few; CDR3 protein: CASSRATSGGAKETQYF; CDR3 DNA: TGTGCCAGCAGTCGAGCAACTAGCGGAGGGGCGAAAGAGACCCAGTACTTC
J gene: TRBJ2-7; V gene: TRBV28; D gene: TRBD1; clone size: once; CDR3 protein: CASSRTGKGYEQYF; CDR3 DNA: TGTGCCAGCAGCAGGACAGGGAAAGGCTACGAGCAGTACTTC
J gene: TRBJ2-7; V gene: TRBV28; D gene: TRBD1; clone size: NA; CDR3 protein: CASSLPGQLVNEQYF; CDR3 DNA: TGTGCCAGCAGTTTACCGGGACAGCTTGTCAACGAGCAGTACTTC
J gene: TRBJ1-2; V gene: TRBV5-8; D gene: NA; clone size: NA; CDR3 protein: CASRTTGLNYGYTF; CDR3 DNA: TGTGCCAGCAGAACGACAGGACTTAACTATGGCTACACCTTC
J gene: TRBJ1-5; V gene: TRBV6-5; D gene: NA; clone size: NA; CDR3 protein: CATRGGSHSNQPQHF; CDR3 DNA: TGTGCCACACGGGGGGGGAGCCATAGCAATCAGCCCCAGCATTTT
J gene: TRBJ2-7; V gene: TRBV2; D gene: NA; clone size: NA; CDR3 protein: CASNTGLYEQYF; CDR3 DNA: TGTGCCAGCAACACAGGCTTATACGAGCAGTACTTC
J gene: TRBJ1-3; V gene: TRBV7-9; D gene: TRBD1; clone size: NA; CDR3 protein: CASSASKTGVGNTIYF; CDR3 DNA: TGTGCCAGCAGCGCCTCCAAGACAGGGGTGGGAAACACCATATATTTT
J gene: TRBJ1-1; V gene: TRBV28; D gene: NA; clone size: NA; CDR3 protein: CASSLSSVNTEAFF; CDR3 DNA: TGTGCCAGCAGTTTATCCTCGGTGAACACTGAAGCTTTCTTT
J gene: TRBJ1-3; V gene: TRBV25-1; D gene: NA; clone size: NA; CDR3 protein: CASSEGHSGNTIYF; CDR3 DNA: TGTGCCAGCAGCGAGGGCCACTCTGGAAACACCATATATTTT
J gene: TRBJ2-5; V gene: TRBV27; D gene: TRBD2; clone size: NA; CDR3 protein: CASSPLEAGGPETQYF; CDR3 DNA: TGTGCCAGCAGTCCCCTAGAAGCGGGAGGGCCCGAGACCCAGTACTTC
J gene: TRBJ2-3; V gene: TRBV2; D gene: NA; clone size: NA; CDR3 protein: CASNALMFSAYF; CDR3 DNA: TGTGCCAGCAACGCCCTGATGTTCAGTGCGTATTTT
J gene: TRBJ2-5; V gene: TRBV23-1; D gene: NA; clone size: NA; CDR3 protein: CASSQSLGSKETQYF; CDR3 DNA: TGCGCCAGCAGTCAATCCTTGGGCAGTAAAGAGACCCAGTACTTC
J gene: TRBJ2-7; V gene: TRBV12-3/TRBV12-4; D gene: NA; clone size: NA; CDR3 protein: CASSLWEVEQYF; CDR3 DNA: TGTGCCAGCAGTTTGTGGGAGGTCGAGCAGTACTTC
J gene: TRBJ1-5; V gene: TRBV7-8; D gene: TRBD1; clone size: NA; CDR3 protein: CASSPHSRDRGNQPQHF; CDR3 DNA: TGTGCCAGCAGCCCCCACTCCCGGGACAGGGGGAATCAGCCCCAGCATTTT
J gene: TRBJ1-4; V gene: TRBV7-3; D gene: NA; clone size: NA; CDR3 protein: CASSLDSPNEKLFF; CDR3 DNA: TGTGCCAGCAGCCTCGACAGTCCTAATGAAAAACTGTTTTTT
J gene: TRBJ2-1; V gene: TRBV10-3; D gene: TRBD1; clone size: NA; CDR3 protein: CAISESAGDSNNEQFF; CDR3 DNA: TGTGCCATCAGCGAATCGGCCGGGGACAGTAACAATGAGCAGTTCTTC
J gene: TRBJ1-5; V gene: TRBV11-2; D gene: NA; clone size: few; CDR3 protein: CASSLGTGNQPQHF; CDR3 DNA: TGTGCCAGCAGCTTGGGCACAGGTAATCAGCCCCAGCATTTT
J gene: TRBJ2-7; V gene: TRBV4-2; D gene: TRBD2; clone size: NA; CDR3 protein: CASSLGLAGPIYEQYF; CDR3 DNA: TGTGCCAGCAGCCTAGGACTAGCGGGACCTATATACGAGCAGTACTTC
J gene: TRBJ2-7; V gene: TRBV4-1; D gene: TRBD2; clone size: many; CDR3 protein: CASSQDPYASGRAAEQYF; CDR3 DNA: TGCGCCAGCAGCCAAGATCCCTATGCAAGCGGGAGGGCCGCCGAGCAGTACTTC
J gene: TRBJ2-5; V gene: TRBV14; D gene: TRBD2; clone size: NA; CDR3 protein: CASSQGLAGDETQYF; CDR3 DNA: TGTGCCAGCAGCCAAGGACTAGCGGGGGACGAGACCCAGTACTTC
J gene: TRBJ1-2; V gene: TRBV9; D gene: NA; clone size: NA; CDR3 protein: CASSAKTGNYGYTF; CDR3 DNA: TGTGCCAGCAGCGCGAAGACGGGAAACTATGGCTACACCTTC
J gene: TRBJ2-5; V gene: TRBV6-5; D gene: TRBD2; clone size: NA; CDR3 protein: CASSYSLAGGRETQYF; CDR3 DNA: TGTGCCAGCAGTTACTCGCTAGCGGGGGGCAGGGAGACCCAGTACTTC
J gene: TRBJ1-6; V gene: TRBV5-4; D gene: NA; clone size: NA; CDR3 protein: CASRSGDNSPLHF; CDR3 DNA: TGTGCCAGCAGATCGGGGGATAATTCACCCCTCCACTTT
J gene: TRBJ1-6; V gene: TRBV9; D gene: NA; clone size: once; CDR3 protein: CASSAFTGIGSPLHF; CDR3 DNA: TGTGCCAGCAGCGCTTTCACAGGGATAGGGTCACCCCTCCACTTT
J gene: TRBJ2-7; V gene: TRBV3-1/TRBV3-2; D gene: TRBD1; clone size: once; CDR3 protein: CATSTGQGAYEQYF; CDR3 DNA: TGTGCCACCTCGACGGGACAGGGGGCATACGAGCAGTACTTC
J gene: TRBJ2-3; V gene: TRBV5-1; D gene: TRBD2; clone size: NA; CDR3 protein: CASSLGTSGATDTQYF; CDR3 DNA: TGCGCCAGCAGCTTAGGGACTAGCGGAGCCACAGATACGCAGTATTTT
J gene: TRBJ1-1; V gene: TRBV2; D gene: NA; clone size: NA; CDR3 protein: CASSEEINEAFF; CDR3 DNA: TGTGCCAGCAGTGAAGAAATTAATGAAGCTTTCTTT
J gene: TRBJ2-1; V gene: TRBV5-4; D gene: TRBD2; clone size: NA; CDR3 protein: CASSLSSGRPSSYNEQFF; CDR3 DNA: TGTGCCAGCAGCTTGTCTAGCGGGAGACCCAGCTCCTACAATGAGCAGTTCTTC